A selection of T cell receptor beta chains follows, all from one sample in a study of OX40 agonist ivuxolimab in advanced cancers. Using immunoSEQ multiplex PCR, the repertoire was profiled, and TCRdb retains in-frame clones only, with some absent. The table lists roughly 58,000 clones, around nine tenths of them singletons, with 0.76% in the top ten. Sequenced material: CD4+ or CD8+ T cells sorted from blood, taken in a trial of the OX40 agonist ivuxolimab. The receptor source for this set is an adult with an advanced solid tumor such as melanoma, head and neck, liver or kidney cancer. The CDR3 runs from the conserved cysteine through the conserved F or W. The D gene is left open where the match is weak. Where a row states a size, it is once, few, many or the class of an expanded clone; other rows omit it.

D: NA
size: NA
V: TRBV7-3
J: TRBJ2-3
DNA: TGTGCCAGCAGCCTGCATGTGAAGGGCCCCCCAGATACGCAGTATTTT
CDR3: CASSLHVKGPPDTQYF

D: TRBD2
size: NA
V: TRBV14
J: TRBJ2-4
DNA: TGTGCCAGCAGCCCCCGGTTAGCGGGAAACATTCAGTACTTC
CDR3: CASSPRLAGNIQYF

D: TRBD2
size: NA
V: TRBV15
J: TRBJ2-3
DNA: TGTGCCACCAGCAAATTAGCGGGAGGGCAGGATACGCAGTATTTT
CDR3: CATSKLAGGQDTQYF

D: NA
size: NA
V: TRBV5-1
J: TRBJ2-2
DNA: TGCGCCAGCAGCTTCGAAATCGGGGAGCTGTTTTTT
CDR3: CASSFEIGELFF

D: NA
size: NA
V: TRBV20-1
J: TRBJ2-3
DNA: TGCAGTGCTAGAACAGATACGCAGTATTTT
CDR3: CSARTDTQYF

D: NA
size: NA
V: TRBV11-2
J: TRBJ1-1
DNA: TGTGCCAGCAGCTTAGGAGGTCACGGGGGACCTGAAGCTTTCTTT
CDR3: CASSLGGHGGPEAFF

D: NA
size: NA
V: TRBV28
J: TRBJ2-1
DNA: TGTGCCAGCAGTTTGGCCCGTTTTTGGTACAATGAGCAGTTCTTC
CDR3: CASSLARFWYNEQFF

D: TRBD1
size: NA
V: TRBV11-2
J: TRBJ2-7
DNA: TGTGCCAGCAGCTTAGGTTGGCAGGGGGCGTACGAGCAGTACTTC
CDR3: CASSLGWQGAYEQYF

D: TRBD1
size: NA
V: TRBV10-3
J: TRBJ1-2
DNA: TGTGCCATCAGGCCCGGGACAGGGGATCGATATGGCTACACCTTC
CDR3: CAIRPGTGDRYGYTF

D: TRBD2
size: NA
V: TRBV7-9
J: TRBJ2-1
DNA: TGTGCCAGCAGCGGGAGGACTAGCGGGAATGAGTTCTTC
CDR3: CASSGRTSGNEFF

D: TRBD2
size: NA
V: TRBV9
J: TRBJ2-7
DNA: TGTGCCAGCAGCATTCGACTAGCGGGAGCGGGGGAGCAGTACTTC
CDR3: CASSIRLAGAGEQYF

D: NA
size: NA
V: TRBV1
J: TRBJ2-1
DNA: TGCACCAGCAGTTTCGGCCAGACTAGCGGGTTAGACTCCTACAATGAGCAGTTCTTC
CDR3: CTSSFGQTSGLDSYNEQFF

D: NA
size: NA
V: TRBV7-9
J: TRBJ2-3
DNA: TGTGCCAGCCGGGCTTGGGGGAGAAGTGTAGATACGCAGTATTTT
CDR3: CASRAWGRSVDTQYF

D: NA
size: NA
V: TRBV28
J: TRBJ2-3
DNA: TGTGCCAGCACCTCGAACACAGATACGCAGTATTTT
CDR3: CASTSNTDTQYF

D: TRBD1
size: once
V: TRBV11-3
J: TRBJ2-3
DNA: TGTGCCAGCAGCTTAGGTGGACAGGGGGAGGATACGCAGTATTTT
CDR3: CASSLGGQGEDTQYF

D: TRBD1
size: once
V: TRBV28
J: TRBJ1-1
DNA: TGTGCCAGCAGTTTGCCCGGATCAGGGGGATGGAGGGAAGCTTTCTTT
CDR3: CASSLPGSGGWREAFF

D: TRBD2
size: NA
V: TRBV19
J: TRBJ2-1
DNA: TGTGCCAGTGTAGCGGGAGAAGGAAGATACAATGAGCAGTTCTTC
CDR3: CASVAGEGRYNEQFF

D: TRBD1
size: NA
V: TRBV11-3
J: TRBJ2-7
DNA: TGTGCCAGCAGCAAGGACAGGGGGGGTGAGCAGTACTTC
CDR3: CASSKDRGGEQYF

D: NA
size: NA
V: TRBV7-2
J: TRBJ2-1
DNA: TGTGCCAGCAGCTTAGCCGGCCAGGGATCCTACAATGAGCAGTTCTTC
CDR3: CASSLAGQGSYNEQFF

D: NA
size: once
V: TRBV11-1
J: TRBJ2-5
DNA: TGTGCCAGCAGCTTCGGGGAGGAGACTCAGTACTTC
CDR3: CASSFGEETQYF

D: NA
size: NA
V: TRBV6-5
J: TRBJ2-2
DNA: TGTGCCAGCAGTTACCAACCACTCACCGGGGAGCTGTTTTTT
CDR3: CASSYQPLTGELFF

D: NA
size: NA
V: TRBV5-4
J: TRBJ2-3
DNA: TGTGCCAGCAGCCCGGGACCCACAGATACGCAGTATTTT
CDR3: CASSPGPTDTQYF

D: NA
size: NA
V: TRBV7-2
J: TRBJ1-2
DNA: TGTGCCAGCAGCTTACAGGGCCGAACGGGCTACACCTTC
CDR3: CASSLQGRTGYTF

D: NA
size: NA
V: TRBV5-8
J: TRBJ2-1
DNA: TGTGCCAGCAGCGGAAACAATGAGCAGTTCTTC
CDR3: CASSGNNEQFF

D: TRBD2
size: once
V: TRBV19
J: TRBJ2-7
DNA: TGTGCCAGTAGTCGCAGGGCTAGCGGATCCTACGAGCAGTACTTC
CDR3: CASSRRASGSYEQYF

D: TRBD1
size: once
V: TRBV6-5
J: TRBJ1-5
DNA: TGTGCCAGCAGGAGCGGGACAGGGATTAATCAGCCCCAGCATTTT
CDR3: CASRSGTGINQPQHF

D: TRBD2
size: NA
V: TRBV7-2
J: TRBJ2-2
DNA: TGTGCCAGCAGCATTCTAGCGGGAGGGGGCGAGCTGTTTTTT
CDR3: CASSILAGGGELFF

D: NA
size: NA
V: TRBV4-3
J: TRBJ2-3
DNA: TGCGCCAGCAGCCAAGAACTCCTCCTCGGGGCAGATACGCAGTATTTT
CDR3: CASSQELLLGADTQYF

D: TRBD1
size: NA
V: TRBV7-9
J: TRBJ2-1
DNA: TGTGCCAGCAGCTTTGGGACAGGGGTTTCCTACAATGAGCAGTTCTTC
CDR3: CASSFGTGVSYNEQFF

D: NA
size: NA
V: TRBV6-5
J: TRBJ1-1
DNA: TGTGCCAGCAGTTACCACTCATCCTTTTTAGGAACTGAAGCTTTCTTT
CDR3: CASSYHSSFLGTEAFF

D: TRBD1
size: few
V: TRBV5-1
J: TRBJ2-1
DNA: TGCGCCAGCAGCTTAGGGGGCGTCCAAGCTGAGCAGTTCTTC
CDR3: CASSLGGVQAEQFF

D: TRBD1
size: NA
V: TRBV19
J: TRBJ2-2
DNA: TGTGCCAGTAGTTTCCGGGACAGACGAACCGGGGAGCTGTTTTTT
CDR3: CASSFRDRRTGELFF

D: NA
size: NA
V: TRBV5-1
J: TRBJ1-1
DNA: TGCGCCAGCAGCCCCCGAGCAGGGAGGATAAACACTGAAGCTTTCTTT
CDR3: CASSPRAGRINTEAFF

D: NA
size: NA
V: TRBV7-9
J: TRBJ2-1
DNA: TGTGCCAGCAGCTTAGTATCCGGGAGACGCTCCTACAATGAGCAGTTCTTC
CDR3: CASSLVSGRRSYNEQFF

D: NA
size: NA
V: TRBV7-3
J: TRBJ1-2
DNA: TGTGCCAGCAGCTTAGGGGCGGACGAGGGCTACACCTTC
CDR3: CASSLGADEGYTF

D: NA
size: NA
V: TRBV10-3
J: TRBJ1-1
DNA: TGTGCCATCCGGGACATTACCCCGAACACTGAAGCTTTCTTT
CDR3: CAIRDITPNTEAFF

D: NA
size: NA
V: TRBV5-8
J: TRBJ2-2
DNA: TGTGCCAGCCCATCGTGGGGTTACGGGGAGCTGTTTTTT
CDR3: CASPSWGYGELFF

D: TRBD2
size: NA
V: TRBV7-8
J: TRBJ2-7
DNA: TGTGCCAGCAGCCTTAAAAAGGGTAGTGTTCTAGCGGGAGAGGGCGAGCAGTACTTC
CDR3: CASSLKKGSVLAGEGEQYF

D: NA
size: NA
V: TRBV11-2
J: TRBJ2-1
DNA: TGTGCCAGCAGCTCCCCTCATGAGCAGTTCTTC
CDR3: CASSSPHEQFF

D: NA
size: NA
V: TRBV5-1
J: TRBJ2-7
DNA: TGCGCCAGCAGCTTGGACTTCTACGAGCAGTACTTC
CDR3: CASSLDFYEQYF

D: NA
size: few
V: TRBV10-3
J: TRBJ2-3
DNA: TGTGCCGTCTCCCCCGGGACGAACACAGATACGCAGTATTTT
CDR3: CAVSPGTNTDTQYF

D: NA
size: NA
V: TRBV14
J: TRBJ1-4
DNA: TGTGCCAGCAGCCAAGATCGCCGGAGTTGGAATGAAAAACTGTTTTTT
CDR3: CASSQDRRSWNEKLFF

D: NA
size: NA
V: TRBV27
J: TRBJ2-5
DNA: TGTGCCAGCAGCCAAGGGGCTATTGAGACCCAGTACTTC
CDR3: CASSQGAIETQYF

D: NA
size: NA
V: TRBV11-2
J: TRBJ1-5
DNA: TGTGCCAGCAGCTTATCCCAACTACCCAATCAGCCCCAGCATTTT
CDR3: CASSLSQLPNQPQHF

D: TRBD2
size: NA
V: TRBV5-4
J: TRBJ2-5
DNA: TGTGCCAGCAGCCTTGGACTAGCGGGAGGGCCCTCCGAGACCCAGTACTTC
CDR3: CASSLGLAGGPSETQYF

D: NA
size: NA
V: TRBV7-2
J: TRBJ1-2
DNA: TGTGCCAGCAGCTTAGCTCAGGATAGTCATGGCTACACCTTC
CDR3: CASSLAQDSHGYTF

D: TRBD2
size: once
V: TRBV19
J: TRBJ2-3
DNA: TGTGCCAGTAGTCCCCGGACTAGCGGGATCAGCACAGATACGCAGTATTTT
CDR3: CASSPRTSGISTDTQYF

D: NA
size: once
V: TRBV5-4
J: TRBJ2-3
DNA: TGTGCCAGCAGCCCGGCTAGCACAGATACGCAGTATTTT
CDR3: CASSPASTDTQYF

D: NA
size: NA
V: TRBV19
J: TRBJ1-4
DNA: TGTGCCAGTAGCCTCCGACAGTCAACTAATGAAAAACTGTTTTTT
CDR3: CASSLRQSTNEKLFF

D: TRBD1
size: NA
V: TRBV15
J: TRBJ1-4
DNA: TGTGCCACCAGCAGAGGACAGGGGGAAAAACTGTTTTTT
CDR3: CATSRGQGEKLFF

D: TRBD1
size: NA
V: TRBV19
J: TRBJ2-3
DNA: TGTGCCAGTAGTTGGCGACAGGGCCCCACAGATACGCAGTATTTT
CDR3: CASSWRQGPTDTQYF